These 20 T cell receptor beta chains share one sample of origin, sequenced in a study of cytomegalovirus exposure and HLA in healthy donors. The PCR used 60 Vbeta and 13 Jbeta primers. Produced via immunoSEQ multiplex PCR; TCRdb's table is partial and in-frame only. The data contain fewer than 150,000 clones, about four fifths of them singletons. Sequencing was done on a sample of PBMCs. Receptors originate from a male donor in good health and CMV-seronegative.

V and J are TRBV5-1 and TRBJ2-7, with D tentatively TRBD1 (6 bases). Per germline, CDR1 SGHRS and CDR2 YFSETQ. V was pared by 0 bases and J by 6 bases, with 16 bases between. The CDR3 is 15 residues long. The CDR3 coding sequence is TGCGCCAGCAGCTTGGCCGGGACCCTAGGGGGCGAGCAGTACTTC. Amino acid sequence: CASSLAGTLGGEQYF. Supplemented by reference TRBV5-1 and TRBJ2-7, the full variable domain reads KAGVTQTPRYLIKTRGQQVTLSCSPISGHRSVSWYQQTPGQGLQFLFEYFSETQRNKGNFPGRFSGRQFSNSRSEMNVSTLELGDSALYLCASSLAGTLGGEQYFGPGTRLTVT.

CDR3 loop: CASSWDRSPGEQYF. The CDR3 nucleotides read TGTGCCAGCAGCTGGGACAGGTCCCCGGGGGAGCAGTACTTC. V gene TRBV7-2 combines with J gene TRBJ2-7, with 8 bases aligning to TRBD1. The germline gives CDR1 SGHTA, CDR2 FQGNSA. V lost 4 bases, J lost 7 bases, and 9 bases stayed unmatched. This CDR3 is 14 amino acids long.

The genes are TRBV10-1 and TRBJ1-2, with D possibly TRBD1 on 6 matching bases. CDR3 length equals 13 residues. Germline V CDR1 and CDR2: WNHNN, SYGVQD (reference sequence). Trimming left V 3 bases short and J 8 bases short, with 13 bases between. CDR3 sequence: CASSDIQGRGYTF. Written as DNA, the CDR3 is TGCGCCAGCAGTGATATACAGGGACGGGGCTACACCTTC.

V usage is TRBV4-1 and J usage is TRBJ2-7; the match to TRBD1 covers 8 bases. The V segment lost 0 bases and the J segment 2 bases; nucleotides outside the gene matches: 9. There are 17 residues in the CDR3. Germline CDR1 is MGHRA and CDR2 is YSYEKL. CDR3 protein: CASSQEAEWTGTYEQYF. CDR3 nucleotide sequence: TGCGCCAGCAGCCAAGAAGCAGAGTGGACAGGGACCTACGAGCAGTACTTC.

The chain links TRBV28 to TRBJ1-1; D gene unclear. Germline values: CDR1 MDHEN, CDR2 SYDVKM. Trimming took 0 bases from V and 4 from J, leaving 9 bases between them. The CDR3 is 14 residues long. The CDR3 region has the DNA TGTGCCAGCAGTTTATGGAGGGAGAGCACTGAAGCTTTCTTT. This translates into CASSLWRESTEAFF.

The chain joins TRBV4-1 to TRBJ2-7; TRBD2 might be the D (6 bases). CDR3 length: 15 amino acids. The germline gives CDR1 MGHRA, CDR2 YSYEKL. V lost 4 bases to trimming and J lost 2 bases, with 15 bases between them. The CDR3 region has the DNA TGCGCCAGCAGCCCATGGGGGACTGGCACCTACGAGCAGTACTTC. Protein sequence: CASSPWGTGTYEQYF.

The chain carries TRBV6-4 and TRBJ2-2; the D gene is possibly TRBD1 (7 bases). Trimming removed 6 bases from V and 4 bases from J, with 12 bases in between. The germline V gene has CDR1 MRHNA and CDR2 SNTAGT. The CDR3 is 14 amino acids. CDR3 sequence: CASSEQGGTGELFF. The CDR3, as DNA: TGTGCCAGCAGCGAGCAGGGGGGCACCGGGGAGCTGTTTTTT.

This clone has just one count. The CDR3 is CASSQGRERPYEQYF. Here the CDR3 DNA reads TGCGCCAGCAGCCAGGGGAGGGAGAGGCCTTACGAGCAGTACTTC. This chain connects TRBV4-1 to TRBJ2-7, with 7 bases lining up with TRBD2. Germline CDR1 reads MGHRA; CDR2 reads YSYEKL. The CDR3 spans 15 residues. Trimming removed 3 bases from V and 4 bases from J; junction bases left unmatched: 9.

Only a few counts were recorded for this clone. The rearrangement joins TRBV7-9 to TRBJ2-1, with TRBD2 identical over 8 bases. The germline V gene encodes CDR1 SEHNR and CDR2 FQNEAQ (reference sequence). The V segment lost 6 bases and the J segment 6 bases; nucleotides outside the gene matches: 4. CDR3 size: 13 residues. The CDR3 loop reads CASRAGEFNEQFF. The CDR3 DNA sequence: TGTGCCAGCAGAGCGGGAGAATTCAATGAGCAGTTCTTC.

CDR3 DNA sequence: TGTGCCAGCTCCCCGGGGGCAGGGGGCATCGACACCTTC. Its translation: CASSPGAGGIDTF. J is TRBJ1-2 and V is TRBV18; 8 bases match TRBD1. This CDR3 has 13 residues. The germline V gene has CDR1 KGHSH and CDR2 LQKENI. After removal of 6 bases from V and 12 bases from J, the junction contained 12 bases not matched to a gene.

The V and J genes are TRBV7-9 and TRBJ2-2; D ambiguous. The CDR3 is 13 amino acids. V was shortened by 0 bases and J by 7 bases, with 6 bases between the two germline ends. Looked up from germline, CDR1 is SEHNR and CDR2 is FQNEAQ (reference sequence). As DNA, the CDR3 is TGTGCCAGCAGCTTAGCTCTCTTCGGGGAGCTGTTTTTT. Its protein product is CASSLALFGELFF.

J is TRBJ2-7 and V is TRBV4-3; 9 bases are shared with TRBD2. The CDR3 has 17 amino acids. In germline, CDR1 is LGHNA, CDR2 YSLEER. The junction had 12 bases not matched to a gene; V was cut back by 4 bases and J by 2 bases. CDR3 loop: CASSLVGPGTSTYEQYF. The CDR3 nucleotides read TGCGCCAGCAGCCTAGTGGGTCCCGGGACTAGCACCTACGAGCAGTACTTC.

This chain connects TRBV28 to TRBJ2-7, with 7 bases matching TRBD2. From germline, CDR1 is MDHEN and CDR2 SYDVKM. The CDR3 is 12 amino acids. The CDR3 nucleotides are TGTGCGGTTATAGCGGGTACCTACGAGCAGTACTTC. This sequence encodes CAVIAGTYEQYF. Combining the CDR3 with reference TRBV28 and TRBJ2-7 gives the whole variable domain DVKVTQSSRYLVKRTGEKVFLECVQDMDHENMFWYRQDPGLGLRLIYFSYDVKMKEKGDIPEGYSVSREKKERFSLILESASTNQTSMYLCAVIAGTYEQYFGPGTRLTVT.

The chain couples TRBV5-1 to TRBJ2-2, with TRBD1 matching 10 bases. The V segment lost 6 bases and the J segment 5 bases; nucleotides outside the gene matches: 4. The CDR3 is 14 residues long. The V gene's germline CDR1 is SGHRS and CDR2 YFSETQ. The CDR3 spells CASNRQGATGELFF. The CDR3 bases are TGCGCCAGCAACCGACAGGGGGCAACCGGGGAGCTGTTTTTT. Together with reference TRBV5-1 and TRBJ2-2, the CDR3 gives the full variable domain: KAGVTQTPRYLIKTRGQQVTLSCSPISGHRSVSWYQQTPGQGLQFLFEYFSETQRNKGNFPGRFSGRQFSNSRSEMNVSTLELGDSALYLCASNRQGATGELFFGEGSRLTVL.

This CDR3 is CATSKSGTGGYEQYF. CDR3 bases: TGTGCCACCAGCAAGAGTGGGACAGGGGGGTACGAGCAGTACTTC. The chain carries TRBV15 and TRBJ2-7; 11 bases fit TRBD1. Germline-derived CDR1 and CDR2 are LNHNV and YYDKDF (reference sequence). There are 15 residues in the CDR3. Unmatched junction bases numbered 6, after V lost 4 bases and J lost 4 bases.

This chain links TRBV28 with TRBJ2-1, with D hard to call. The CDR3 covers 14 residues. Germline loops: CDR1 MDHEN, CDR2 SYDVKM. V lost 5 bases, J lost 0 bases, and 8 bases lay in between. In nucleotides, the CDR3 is TGTGCCAGCAGTCTTAAGAGCTCCTACAATGAGCAGTTCTTC. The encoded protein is CASSLKSSYNEQFF.

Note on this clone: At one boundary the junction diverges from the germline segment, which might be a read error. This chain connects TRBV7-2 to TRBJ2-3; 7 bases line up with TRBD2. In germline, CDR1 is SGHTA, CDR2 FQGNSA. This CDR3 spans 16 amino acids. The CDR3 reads CATSDDRGEPPDTQYF. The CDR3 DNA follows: TGTGCCACCAGCGACGACCGGGGGGAGCCCCCAGATACGCAGTATTTT.

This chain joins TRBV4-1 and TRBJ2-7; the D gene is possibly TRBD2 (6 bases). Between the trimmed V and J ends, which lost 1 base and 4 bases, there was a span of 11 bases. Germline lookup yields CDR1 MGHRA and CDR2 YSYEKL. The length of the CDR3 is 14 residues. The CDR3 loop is CASSQGGGLYEQYF. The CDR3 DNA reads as TGCGCCAGCAGCCAAGGAGGAGGGTTGTACGAGCAGTACTTC.

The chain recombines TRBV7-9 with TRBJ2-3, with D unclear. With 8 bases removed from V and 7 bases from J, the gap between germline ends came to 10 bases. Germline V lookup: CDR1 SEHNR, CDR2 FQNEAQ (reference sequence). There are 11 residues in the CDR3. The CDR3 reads CASRGAHTQYF. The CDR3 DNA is TGTGCCAGCCGTGGAGCTCATACGCAGTATTTT.

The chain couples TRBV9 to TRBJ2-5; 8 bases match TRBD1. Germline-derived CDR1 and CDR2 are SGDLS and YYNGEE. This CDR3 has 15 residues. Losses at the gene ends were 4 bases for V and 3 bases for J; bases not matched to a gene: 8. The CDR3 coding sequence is TGTGCCAGCAGCATTACAGGGGGTAAAAAAGAGACCCAGTACTTC. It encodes CASSITGGKKETQYF.